A single sample is the source of the 7 T cell receptor beta chains below, sequenced in a study of cytomegalovirus exposure and HLA in healthy donors (dated by TCRdb to about 2017). Libraries were built with the immunoSEQ multiplex PCR assay. For the multiplex PCR, a mixture combining 60 forward primers for TCR Vbeta segments and 13 reverse primers for TCR Jbeta segments was used. What TCRdb holds here is the immuneACCESS table cut down to in-frame rearrangements. Part of the clones is not present; checked against another copy, under half of the missing clones reflect an unresolved V gene, and the others are unexplained. The sample table contains about 170,000 clones; only one count was recorded for roughly 85% of them. The ten largest clones capture approximately 2.5% of the sample. The sample consisted of PBMCs. The receptors come from a man between 25 and 39 years old in good health and CMV-seropositive.

The rearrangement uses TRBV18 and TRBJ2-2, with a tentative D call TRBD2 (5 bases). This CDR3 region has 16 residues. Germline V gene sequence: CDR1 KGHSH, CDR2 LQKENI. V lost 1 base and J 1 base, leaving 10 bases between the germline ends. The CDR3 DNA is TGTGCCAGCTCACCACAGCGGAGTGGGAACACCGGGGAGCTGTTTTTT. Translated: CASSPQRSGNTGELFF.

V gene TRBV19 combines with J gene TRBJ1-2; D is perhaps TRBD1 (5 bases). V dropped 8 bases and J dropped 3 bases, with 22 bases sitting between them. Germline lookup yields CDR1 LNHDA and CDR2 SQIVND (reference sequence). There are 16 residues in the CDR3. CDR3 nucleotide sequence: TGTGCCAGTCTTAGGACATCTTATATCCGGGACTATGGCTACACCTTC. Its translation: CASLRTSYIRDYGYTF.

The chain is built from TRBV4-1 and TRBJ2-7; weak D call: TRBD1 (6 bases). This CDR3 is 15 amino acids long. Trimming removed 4 bases at V and 2 bases at J, with 15 bases between. CDR1 and CDR2 (germline): MGHRA, YSYEKL. CDR3 protein: CASSRAAGATYEQYF. CDR3 nucleotides: TGCGCCAGCAGCCGAGCGGCAGGGGCGACCTACGAGCAGTACTTC.

V and J are TRBV7-8 and TRBJ1-1, with TRBD1 matching over 10 bases. This CDR3 is 17 amino acids long. Germline trimming cut 5 bases from V and 3 bases from J; bases unmatched to any gene: 12. CDR1 is SGHVS and CDR2 is FQNEAQ in the germline V gene. This CDR3 is CASSKRQGASLDTEAFF. The CDR3 nucleotides read TGTGCCAGCAGCAAACGACAGGGGGCGAGTTTAGACACTGAAGCTTTCTTT.

This chain connects TRBV19 to TRBJ2-5, with a tentative D call TRBD2 (6 bases). CDR1 and CDR2 from the germline V gene are LNHDA and SQIVND (reference sequence). The CDR3 sequence is 13 residues long. V lost 3 bases, J lost 5 bases, and 10 bases lay in between. The CDR3 coding sequence is TGTGCCAGTAGTATCGGCGGGGAGGAGACCCAGTACTTC. Protein sequence: CASSIGGEETQYF.

This clone occurred once. This chain links TRBV6-5 with TRBJ2-5, with D possibly being TRBD2 (5 bases). The CDR3 spans 14 residues. Germline V gene data show CDR1 as MNHEY and CDR2 as SVGAGI. Trimming cost V 6 bases and J 10 bases, with 21 bases left between them. In nucleotides, the CDR3 is TGTGCCAGCAGCACCCGGATCGGGCTGAGGGACCAGTACTTC. This encodes CASSTRIGLRDQYF.

The chain employs TRBV5-1 and TRBJ2-2; 13 bases are shared with TRBD2. The V gene end was trimmed by 4 bases and the J gene end by 5 bases; junction bases not matched to a gene: 2. Germline values: CDR1 SGHRS, CDR2 YFSETQ. The CDR3 is 15 residues long. CDR3 loop: CASSMTSGRTGELFF. The CDR3 DNA sequence: TGCGCCAGCAGCATGACTAGCGGGAGGACCGGGGAGCTGTTTTTT.